This TCR beta chain stems from a study of blood T cells in healthy people across ages (dated by TCRdb to 2015 to 2017). Notes on the research overall: In model experiments, template switching captured about one uniquely barcoded TCR beta cDNA molecule for every two T cells. For two donors (one aged 18 to 29 and one aged 80 or older), the study analyzed two additional independent replicas of 1 million unique cDNA reads from the same blood draw. To track age-related changes in TCR beta repertoire diversity, the study relied on deep sequencing normalized with unique cDNA molecular identifiers. To avoid experimental bias, donors of different ages were spread randomly across the sequencing lanes. Four age groups were formed from the donors: young (average approximately 15 years), middle-aged (approximately 40), aged (about 62) and long-lived (roughly 81). Paper-wide results and their limitations: Because donor CMV infection status was unknown, age-related changes in expanded clonotypes were potentially confounded. As age increased, observed TCR beta diversity per million T cells dropped in a roughly linear way, and a significant reduction was already evident by age 40. Since profiling was done on bulk unsorted PBMCs, naive and antigen-experienced compartments could not be conclusively compared. Estimates of total diversity from one million sequenced T cells were regarded as lower bounds and underestimates. A strong correlation was found between observed TCR beta diversity and the percentage of naive T cells measured by flow cytometry. Compared with the aged group, the long-lived group had more naive CD4+ T cells, fewer expanded clones and increased TCR diversity, suggesting age selection.

Systemically healthy Caucasian individuals from Russia, 39 in total and aged about 6 to 90 years, were included as donors. Roughly 10 milliliters of peripheral blood were collected from each donor into EDTA-treated Vacutainer tubes. PBMCs were isolated by Ficoll-Paque density-gradient centrifugation, with at least 7 million obtained per sample. Total RNA, at least 6 micrograms per sample, was extracted from PBMCs with Trizol reagent. For every donor, an aliquot of PBMCs went through flow cytometry to measure the percentages of naive CD45RAhigh/CD27high T cells. With respect to this clonotype: What antigen it recognizes has not been identified. No per-base quality is available; no much larger clone lies one base away.

CDR1 LGHNA and CDR2 YNFKEQ were looked up in the germline V gene. The CDR3 measures 14 amino acids from cysteine to phenylalanine. Only the CDR3 DNA stays, 42 bases, in frame from base 1. Receptor libraries were prepared by 5' RACE. The run used an Illumina HiSeq 2500. A second PCR of about 7 to 12 cycles was run with a J-beta primer mix and a sample-barcoded 5' primer. A unique molecular identifier was introduced onto each TCR beta cDNA molecule by a template-switch 5' adaptor carrying 12 random nucleotides. At least 2.5 million CDR3-containing paired-end reads were obtained from each sample. First-strand cDNA was synthesized from all RNA with the Mint cDNA synthesis kit, primed by a TRBC-specific oligonucleotide. Following uracil-DNA glycosylase treatment, a first 18-cycle PCR with universal primers M1SS and BC2_uni_R was performed on all cDNA. In the original analysis: For normalization, 1 million high-quality reads, each with a distinct molecular identifier, were randomly selected from each sample. Reads with shared molecular identifiers were discarded instead of being binned into consensus sequences. MiTCR, set to a Q25 quality threshold and the strictest error-elimination algorithm, was used for CDR3 identification, clonotype clustering and error correction. A nonparametric unseen species model with Euler transformation was used to estimate lower-bound total TCR beta diversity. The public reads were quality trimmed at Q25 with fastp and then assembled into clones with MiXCR by TCRdb, keeping productive beta chains. Entries that share a CDR3 protein sequence are merged under the most common genes and DNA. TCRdb assigned the V and J calls; the authors' analysis was not used. Present in this sample are 600,000 to 1,000,000 distinct CDR3 sequences, about 62% of which were seen just once. The biggest ten clones account for about 20% of the sample.

Rearrangement joined TRBV4-2 to TRBJ2-5; the D segment could be TRBD1, given 6 matching bases. The DNA matches TRBJ2-7 better at its end, which makes the J call doubtful. Sequencing was carried out using blood. This clonotype originated in a young man in good health. The CDR3 reads CASSQDRGFYEQYF. The nucleotides read TGTGCCAGCAGCCAAGATAGGGGGTTCTACGAGCAGTACTTC.